Sequencing of this T cell receptor beta chain was carried out in a study of T cells after yellow fever vaccination. Study findings and constraints: Peaking on day 5 versus 15, the secondary response was faster but weaker. Within FACS-sorted repertoires, abundant clonotypes contaminating from the bulk population could be present. A small share of clonotypes appeared in both CD4 and CD8 compartments. The booster response re-showed most primary clones: approximately 95% CD4, approximately 85% CD8.

V trimming: 2 bases; J trimming: 6 bases; junction bases outside the gene matches: 7. The germline CDR1 and CDR2 sequences are WSHSY and SAAADI. The CDR3 sequence is 14 residues long. A single record per CDR3 protein comes from TCRdb applying MiXCR to the 5' RACE reads. The repertoire has about 340,000 distinct CDR3 sequences, around 3.9% of them found once; the top ten carry approximately 25%. This clonotype was observed a few times. Antigen: not known. Here the sequenced sample was PBMCs, taken 5 days after the yellow fever booster vaccination. The chain uses TRBV10-2 and TRBJ2-7, with TRBD1 matching over 7 bases. This clonotype was obtained from a young man who received the YFV17D yellow fever vaccine. For the CDR3, the DNA is TGCGCCAGCAGTGAGGTAGTAGGGGGCGCCGAGCAGTACGTC. This translates into CASSEVVGGAEQYV.